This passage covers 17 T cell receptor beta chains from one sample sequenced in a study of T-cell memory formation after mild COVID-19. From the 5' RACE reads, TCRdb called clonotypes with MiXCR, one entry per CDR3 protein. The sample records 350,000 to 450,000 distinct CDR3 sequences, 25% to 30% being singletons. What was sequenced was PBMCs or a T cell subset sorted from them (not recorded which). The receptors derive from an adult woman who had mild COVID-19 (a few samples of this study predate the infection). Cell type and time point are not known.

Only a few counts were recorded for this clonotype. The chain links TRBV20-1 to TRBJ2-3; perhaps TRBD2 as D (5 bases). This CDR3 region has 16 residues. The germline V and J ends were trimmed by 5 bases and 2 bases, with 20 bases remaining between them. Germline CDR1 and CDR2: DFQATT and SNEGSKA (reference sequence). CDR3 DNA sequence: TGCAGTGCTGGTCCCTATCAAGCGGAGTCCACAGATACGCAGTATTTT. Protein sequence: CSAGPYQAESTDTQYF.

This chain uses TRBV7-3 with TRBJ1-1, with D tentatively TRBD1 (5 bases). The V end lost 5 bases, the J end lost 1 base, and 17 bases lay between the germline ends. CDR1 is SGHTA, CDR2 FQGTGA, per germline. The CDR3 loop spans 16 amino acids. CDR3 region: CASSPEPGLANTEAFF. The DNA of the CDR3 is TGTGCCAGCAGCCCAGAACCGGGACTTGCGAACACTGAAGCTTTCTTT.

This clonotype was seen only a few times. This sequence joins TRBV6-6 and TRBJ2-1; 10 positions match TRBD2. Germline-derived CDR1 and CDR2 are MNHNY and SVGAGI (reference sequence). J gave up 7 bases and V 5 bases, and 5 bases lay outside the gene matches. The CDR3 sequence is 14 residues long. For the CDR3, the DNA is TGTGCCAGCAGTCAACTAGCGGGGATTAATGAGCAGTTCTTC. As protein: CASSQLAGINEQFF.

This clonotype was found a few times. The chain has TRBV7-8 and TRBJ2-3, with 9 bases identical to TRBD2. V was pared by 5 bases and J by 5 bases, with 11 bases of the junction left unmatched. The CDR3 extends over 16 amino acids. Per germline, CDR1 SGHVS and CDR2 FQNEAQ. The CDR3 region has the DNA TGTGCCAGCAGCCCCCGGCGGGAGGGCCGTGGAGATACGCAGTATTTT. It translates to CASSPRREGRGDTQYF.

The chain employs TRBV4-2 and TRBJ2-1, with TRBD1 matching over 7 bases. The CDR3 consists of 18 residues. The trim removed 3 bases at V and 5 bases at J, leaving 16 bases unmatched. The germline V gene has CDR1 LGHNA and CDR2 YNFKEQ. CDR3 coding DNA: TGTGCCAGCAGCCACCCTACAGGGGTTTCTGGTCCGGACAATGAGCAGTTCTTC. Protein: CASSHPTGVSGPDNEQFF.

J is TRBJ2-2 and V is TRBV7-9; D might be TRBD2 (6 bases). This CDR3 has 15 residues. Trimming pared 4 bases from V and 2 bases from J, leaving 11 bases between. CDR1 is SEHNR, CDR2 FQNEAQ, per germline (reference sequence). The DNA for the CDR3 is TGTGCCAGCAGCTGGGCGGGAAGAAACACCGGGGAGCTGTTTTTT. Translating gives CASSWAGRNTGELFF.

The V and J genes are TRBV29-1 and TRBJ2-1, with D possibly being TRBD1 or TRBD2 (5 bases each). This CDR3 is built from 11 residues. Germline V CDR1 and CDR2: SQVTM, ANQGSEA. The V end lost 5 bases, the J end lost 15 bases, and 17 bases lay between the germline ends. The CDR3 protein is CSVSPGTVRFF. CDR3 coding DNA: TGCAGCGTTTCTCCCGGGACCGTACGGTTCTTC.

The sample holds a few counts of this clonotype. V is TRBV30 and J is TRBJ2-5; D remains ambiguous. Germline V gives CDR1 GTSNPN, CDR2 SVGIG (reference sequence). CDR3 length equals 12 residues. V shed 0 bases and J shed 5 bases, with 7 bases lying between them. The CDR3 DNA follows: TGTGCCTGGAGTGTAGGGCGGGAGACCCAGTACTTC. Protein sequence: CAWSVGRETQYF.

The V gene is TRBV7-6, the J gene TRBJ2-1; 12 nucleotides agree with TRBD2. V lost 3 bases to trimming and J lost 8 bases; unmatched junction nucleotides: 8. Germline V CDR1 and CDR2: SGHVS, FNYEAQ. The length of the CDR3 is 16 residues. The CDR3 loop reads CASSFGLAGPMDEQFF. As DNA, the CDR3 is TGTGCCAGCAGCTTCGGACTAGCGGGACCCATGGATGAGCAGTTCTTC.

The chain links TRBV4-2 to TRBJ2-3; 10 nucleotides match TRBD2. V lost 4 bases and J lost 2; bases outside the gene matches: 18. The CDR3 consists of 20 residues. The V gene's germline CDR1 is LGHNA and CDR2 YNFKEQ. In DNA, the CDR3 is TGTGCCAGCAGCCCCCGTGGGGCTAGCGGGAGTTGGGGGCACACAGATACGCAGTATTTT. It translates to CASSPRGASGSWGHTDTQYF.

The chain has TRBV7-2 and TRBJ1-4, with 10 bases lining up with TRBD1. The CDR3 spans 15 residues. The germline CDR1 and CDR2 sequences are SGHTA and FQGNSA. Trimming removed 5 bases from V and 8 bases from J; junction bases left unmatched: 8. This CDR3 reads CASSKPGQGFEKLFF. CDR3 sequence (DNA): TGTGCCAGCAGCAAACCGGGACAGGGGTTCGAAAAACTGTTTTTT.

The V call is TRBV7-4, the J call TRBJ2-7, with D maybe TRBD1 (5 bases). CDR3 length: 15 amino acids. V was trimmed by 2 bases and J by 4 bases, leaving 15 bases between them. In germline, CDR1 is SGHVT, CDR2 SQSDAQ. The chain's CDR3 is CASSLSGIGVYEQYF. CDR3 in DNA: TGTGCCAGCAGCTTATCAGGGATCGGAGTTTACGAGCAGTACTTC.

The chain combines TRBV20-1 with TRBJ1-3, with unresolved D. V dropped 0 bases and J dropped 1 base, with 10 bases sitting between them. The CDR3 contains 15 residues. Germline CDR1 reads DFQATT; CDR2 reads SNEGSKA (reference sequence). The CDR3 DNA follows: TGCAGTGCTAGAGATCCCCTGCTATCTGGAAACACCATATATTTT. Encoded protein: CSARDPLLSGNTIYF.

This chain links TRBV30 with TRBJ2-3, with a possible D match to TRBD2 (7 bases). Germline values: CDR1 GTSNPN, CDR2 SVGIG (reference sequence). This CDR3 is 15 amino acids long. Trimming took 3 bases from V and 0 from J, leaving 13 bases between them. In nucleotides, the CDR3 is TGTGCCTGGAGGGGACGGGGGGCTAGCACAGATACGCAGTATTTT. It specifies CAWRGRGASTDTQYF.

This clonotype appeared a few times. CDR3 in DNA: TGCGCCAGCAGCTCGGATCAACCCGGGACAGATGAAGCTTTCTTT. It yields the protein CASSSDQPGTDEAFF. V usage is TRBV5-1 and J usage is TRBJ1-1, with TRBD1 identical over 7 bases. The CDR3 is 15 residues long. Germline-derived CDR1 and CDR2 are SGHRS and YFSETQ. V gave up 3 bases and J gave up 7 bases; unmatched junction bases: 12.

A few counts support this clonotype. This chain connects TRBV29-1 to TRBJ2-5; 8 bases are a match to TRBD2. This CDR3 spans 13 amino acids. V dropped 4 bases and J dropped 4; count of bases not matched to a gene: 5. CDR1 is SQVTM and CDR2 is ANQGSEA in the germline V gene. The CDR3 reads CSVGGTRRETQYF. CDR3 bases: TGCAGCGTTGGGGGGACTAGAAGAGAGACCCAGTACTTC.

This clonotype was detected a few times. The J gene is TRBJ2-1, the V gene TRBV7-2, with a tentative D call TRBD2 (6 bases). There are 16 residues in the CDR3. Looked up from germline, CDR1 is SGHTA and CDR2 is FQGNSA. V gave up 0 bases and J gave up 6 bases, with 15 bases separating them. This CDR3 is CASSLAVEGLRNEQFF. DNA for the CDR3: TGTGCCAGCAGCTTAGCGGTGGAAGGACTACGCAATGAGCAGTTCTTC. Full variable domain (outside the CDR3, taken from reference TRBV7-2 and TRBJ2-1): GAGVSQSPSNKVTEKGKDVELRCDPISGHTALYWYRQSLGQGLEFLIYFQGNSAPDKSGLPSDRFSAERTGGSVSTLTIQRTQQEDSAVYLCASSLAVEGLRNEQFFGPGTRLTVL.